These 2 T cell receptor beta chains were sequenced from one sample in a study of cytomegalovirus exposure and HLA in healthy donors. Sequencing was performed with immunoSEQ multiplex PCR; in TCRdb, only in-frame clones are kept and a portion is missing. The sample shows 90,000 to 120,000 clones, approximately 85% of them seen only once. The sequenced sample was PBMCs. These receptors came from a woman younger than 30 in good health and CMV-seronegative.

The chain is built from TRBV7-9 and TRBJ2-5; TRBD2 matches at 7 bases. This CDR3 contains 14 residues. Germline CDR1 and CDR2: SEHNR and FQNEAQ (reference sequence). Trimming took 4 bases from V and 4 from J; bases not matched to a gene: 6. The CDR3 region is CASSSNSGGETQYF. Here the CDR3 DNA reads TGTGCCAGCAGCTCAAACTCGGGGGGAGAGACCCAGTACTTC.

The chain combines TRBV5-1 with TRBJ2-3; the D is unclear. V lost 7 bases and J lost 0, with 12 bases in between. Germline-derived CDR1 and CDR2 are SGHRS and YFSETQ. CDR3 length equals 14 residues. The CDR3 here is CASCPWQSTDTQYF. The CDR3 nucleotides are TGCGCCAGCTGCCCTTGGCAGAGCACAGATACGCAGTATTTT.